Shown below are 5 T cell receptor beta chains from a single sample sequenced in a study of blood T cell repertoires in COVID-19. Produced via immunoSEQ multiplex PCR; TCRdb's table is partial and in-frame only. In the table there are roughly 280,000 clones, roughly 86% of which are singletons. Sequences were obtained from peripheral blood. Source of these receptors: a man aged 18 to 35 with active or convalescent COVID-19.

J is TRBJ2-7 and V is TRBV2; D unresolved. Looked up from germline, CDR1 is SNHLY and CDR2 is FYNNEI. V was clipped by 2 bases and J by 0 bases, with 8 bases between them. The CDR3 is 14 residues long. CDR3 nucleotide sequence: TGTGCCAGCAGTGAATTGACTGCCTCCTACGAGCAGTACTTC. Translated: CASSELTASYEQYF.

The chain is built from TRBV6-6 and TRBJ2-5; 14 bases are shared with TRBD2. J was trimmed by 4 bases and V by 5 bases; bases with no gene match: 9. Germline CDR1 and CDR2: MNHNY and SVGAGI (reference sequence). This CDR3 has 17 residues. CDR3 protein: CASSPGLAGGQGETQYF. DNA for the CDR3: TGTGCCAGCAGTCCCGGACTAGCGGGAGGCCAGGGAGAGACCCAGTACTTC.

The rearrangement joins TRBV11-3 to TRBJ2-1; 9 positions match TRBD2. Per the germline V gene, CDR1 is SGHNT and CDR2 is YENEEA. After removal of 4 bases from V and 1 base from J, the junction contained 5 bases not matched to a gene. CDR3 size: 16 residues. CDR3 loop: CASSYRGGESYNEQFF. For the CDR3, the DNA is TGTGCCAGCAGCTACCGCGGGGGGGAATCCTACAATGAGCAGTTCTTC.

This rearrangement joins TRBV27 to TRBJ2-7, with 9 bases lining up with TRBD1. V lost 3 bases, J lost 5 bases, and 5 bases stayed unmatched. Germline values: CDR1 MNHEY, CDR2 SMNVEV (reference sequence). This CDR3 spans 14 amino acids. The CDR3 region is CASSFLGQGNEQYF. The DNA of the CDR3 is TGTGCCAGCAGTTTTCTGGGACAGGGTAACGAGCAGTACTTC.

The chain is built from TRBV21-1 and TRBJ2-3; the DNA was not compared with TRBD2, the D call given in the table. TRBV21-1 is recorded as a pseudogene. The CDR3 length is 19 residues. The CDR3, as DNA: TGTGCCAGCTCCCACGGGACTAGCGGGAGTAGTCTGGGGACAGATACGCAGTATTTT. This translates into CASSHGTSGSSLGTDTQYF.